A single sample gave rise to the 28 T cell receptor beta chains below, sequenced in a study of T cells in Graves' hyperthyroidism and ophthalmopathy (dated 2019 in TCRdb). Receptors were amplified or captured by multiplex PCR. TCRdb names Illumina HiSeq 2000 as the instrument used. Amplification of TCR beta CDR3 regions was carried out from RNA transcripts. The first round of RT-PCR for the TCR CDR3 was performed with the HTBI primer set and the Qiagen OneStep RT-PCR kit. TCRdb reran the public reads through fastp at Q25 and MiXCR, keeping productive beta chains. Under each unique CDR3 protein, matching rows form one entry showing the most common genes and DNA. Across this sample there are some 300,000 distinct CDR3 sequences, with roughly 19% seen only once. About two fifths of the sample belongs to the ten largest clones. The sequencing input was blood. All receptors come from a man aged 50 or older with Graves' ophthalmopathy.

This clonotype showed up many times. The genes are TRBV12-3 or TRBV12-4 and TRBJ2-1; 8 bases map to TRBD2. Losses at the gene ends were 5 bases for V and 9 bases for J; bases not matched to a gene: 15. The CDR3 totals 16 residues. The CDR3 loop is CASSPTAAGVTSEQFF. In DNA, the CDR3 is TGTGCCAGCAGTCCGACCGCAGCGGGAGTAACGTCTGAGCAGTTCTTC.

This clonotype was counted at least ten times. This chain links TRBV3-1 with TRBJ1-1, with D perhaps matching TRBD1 (6 bases). Trimming cost V 4 bases and J 1 base, with 10 bases left between them. This CDR3 has 14 amino acids. Germline assignment: CDR1 LGHDT and CDR2 YNNKEL (reference sequence). CDR3 residues: CASSPTGRNTEAFF. CDR3 coding DNA: TGTGCCAGCAGCCCGACAGGACGGAACACTGAAGCTTTCTTT.

This clonotype was observed at least ten times. This may be a read error, as it is one base from a much larger clone. The V gene is TRBV14, the J gene TRBJ2-3; D gene unclear. There are 11 residues in the CDR3. Per the germline V gene, CDR1 is SGHDN and CDR2 is FVKESK. V shed 3 bases and J shed 2 bases, with 0 bases lying between them. The CDR3 DNA reads as TGTGCCAGCAGCCACACAGATACGCAGTATTTT. Translation gives CASSHTDTQYF. The full variable domain, rest sourced from reference TRBV14 and TRBJ2-3, is EAGVTQFPSHSVIEKGQTVTLRCDPISGHDNLYWYRRVMGKEIKFLLHFVKESKQDESGMPNNRFLAERTGGTYSTLKVQPAELEDSGVYFCASSHTDTQYFGPGTRLTVL.

The table lists this clonotype with many counts. CDR3 sequence: CASSPNTATNEKLFF. The CDR3 DNA is TGTGCCAGCAGCCCAAACACAGCAACTAATGAAAAACTGTTTTTT. This chain uses TRBV7-8 with TRBJ1-4; D not resolved. Germline CDR1 and CDR2: SGHVS and FQNEAQ. V was clipped by 5 bases and J by 0 bases, with 10 bases between them. The CDR3 sequence is 15 residues long.

V gene TRBV5-4 combines with J gene TRBJ2-4; 8 bases fit TRBD1. V shed 4 bases and J 0 bases; nucleotides not matched to a gene: 9. The germline V gene has CDR1 SGHNT and CDR2 YYREEE (reference sequence). The CDR3 loop spans 17 amino acids. The CDR3 here is CASSAAGGETAKNIQYF. DNA of the CDR3: TGTGCCAGCAGCGCTGCAGGGGGCGAGACAGCCAAAAACATTCAGTACTTC. The variable domain in full, with the rest retrieved from reference TRBV5-4 and TRBJ2-4, is ETGVTQSPTHLIKTRGQQVTLRCSSQSGHNTVSWYQQALGQGPQFIFQYYREEENGRGNFPPRFSGLQFPNYSSELNVNALELDDSALYLCASSAAGGETAKNIQYFGAGTRLSVL.

This chain uses TRBV28 with TRBJ2-5; TRBD2 aligns across 8 bases. CDR1 and CDR2 (germline): MDHEN, SYDVKM. This CDR3 region has 14 residues. The ends lost 11 bases at V and 3 bases at J; junction bases unmatched: 11. CDR3: CALWSGRWEETQYF. In DNA form, the CDR3 reads TGTGCCCTCTGGAGCGGGAGATGGGAAGAGACCCAGTACTTC. Full variable domain (rest looked up from reference TRBV28 and TRBJ2-5): DVKVTQSSRYLVKRTGEKVFLECVQDMDHENMFWYRQDPGLGLRLIYFSYDVKMKEKGDIPEGYSVSREKKERFSLILESASTNQTSMYLCALWSGRWEETQYFGPGTRLLVL.

This clonotype was seen repeatedly, ten times or more. J is TRBJ1-5 and V is TRBV28; 9 nucleotides agree with TRBD1. The CDR3 runs 14 residues. After removal of 6 bases from V and 11 bases from J, the junction contained 11 bases not matched to a gene. Germline V gene lookup returns CDR1 MDHEN and CDR2 SYDVKM. CDR3 amino acids: CASSPPGTGTSQHF. The DNA for the CDR3 is TGTGCCAGCAGCCCTCCCGGGACAGGGACCTCCCAGCATTTT.

This clonotype has at least ten counts. The chain uses TRBV3-1 and TRBJ2-5, with D perhaps matching TRBD2 (5 bases). Germline lookup yields CDR1 LGHDT and CDR2 YNNKEL (reference sequence). V shed 0 bases and J shed 5 bases, with 19 bases lying between them. The CDR3 loop spans 17 amino acids. CDR3 in amino acids: CASSQDLEVSGMETQYF. The CDR3 DNA follows: TGTGCCAGCAGCCAAGATCTGGAGGTTTCGGGTATGGAGACCCAGTACTTC.

The V call is TRBV25-1, the J call TRBJ1-5; 9 positions agree with TRBD1. This CDR3 comprises 13 residues. Germline values: CDR1 MGHDK, CDR2 SYGVNS. With 9 bases clipped from V and 7 bases from J, the junction kept 7 bases outside the gene matches. The CDR3 DNA is TGTGCCAGAGTACAGGGGGCTTGGCAGCCCCAGCATTTT. It yields the protein CARVQGAWQPQHF.

The rearrangement links TRBV20-1 to TRBJ2-2; D tentatively fits TRBD1 or TRBD2 (5 bases each). Germline lookup yields CDR1 DFQATT and CDR2 SNEGSKA (reference sequence). The CDR3 is 14 residues long. The V gene lost 5 bases and the J gene lost 0 bases, with 10 bases spanning the gap. CDR3 DNA sequence: TGCAGTGCTTTGGGGACGGCGAACACCGGGGAGCTGTTTTTT. Residues: CSALGTANTGELFF.

There are many counts of this clonotype. V is TRBV24-1 and J is TRBJ1-5, with 8 bases aligning to TRBD1. This CDR3 comprises 13 residues. CDR1 is KGHDR and CDR2 is SFDVKD in the germline V gene. After removal of 4 bases from V and 7 bases from J, the junction contained 2 bases not matched to a gene. This CDR3 is CATSEGQGQPQHF. The CDR3 DNA sequence: TGTGCCACCAGTGAAGGACAGGGACAGCCCCAGCATTTT.

This clonotype turned up a few times. The V gene is TRBV7-9, the J gene TRBJ1-2; D unresolved. The CDR3 sequence is 13 residues long. V lost 1 base, J lost 4 bases, and 7 bases lay in between. CDR1 is SEHNR, CDR2 FQNEAQ, per germline (reference sequence). The CDR3 spells CASSLDISYGYTF. The CDR3 DNA reads as TGTGCCAGCAGCTTAGACATTTCCTATGGCTACACCTTC.

This clonotype has a count of ten or more. The chain couples TRBV7-2 to TRBJ1-1; perhaps TRBD1 as D (6 bases). This CDR3 spans 15 amino acids. CDR1 and CDR2 (germline): SGHTA, FQGNSA. Trimming removed 5 bases from V and 5 bases from J, with 18 bases in between. Here the CDR3 DNA reads TGTGCCAGCAGCCCTACAGGGCTCCTGGGGACTGAAGCTTTCTTT. Translated, it gives CASSPTGLLGTEAFF.

The CDR3 DNA reads as TGCGCCAGCAGCCAAGGGCCTGGACAGGGCTCCTACGAGCAGTACTTC. Amino acids: CASSQGPGQGSYEQYF. The chain couples TRBV4-1 to TRBJ2-7, with 8 bases aligning to TRBD1. Trimming at V came to 1 base and at J to 0 bases, leaving 5 bases not matched to a gene. This CDR3 has 16 residues. Germline lookup yields CDR1 MGHRA and CDR2 YSYEKL.

This clonotype was recorded many times. Mismatch with germline at one junction end may stem from a read error. The rearrangement joins TRBV11-2 to TRBJ2-3, with a weak D call TRBD1 (6 bases). CDR3 size: 12 residues. CDR1 is SGHAT and CDR2 is FQNNGV in the germline V gene. This CDR3 is CASSLEGVTQYF. The CDR3 DNA sequence: TGTGCCAGCAGCCTAGAGGGGGTTACGCAGTATTTT.

At least ten counts were recorded for this clonotype. The chain links TRBV30 to TRBJ2-3; 12 bases fit TRBD2. Trimming at V came to 2 bases and at J to 2 bases, leaving 8 bases not matched to a gene. Germline lookup yields CDR1 GTSNPN and CDR2 SVGIG (reference sequence). The CDR3 covers 17 residues. CDR3 in DNA: TGTGCCTGGAGTATGCCTAGCGGGAGGGCCCTCACAGATACGCAGTATTTT. Protein product: CAWSMPSGRALTDTQYF.

This clonotype was detected a few times. This sequence joins TRBV7-9 and TRBJ1-1, with D tentatively TRBD1 (6 bases). Germline lookup yields CDR1 SEHNR and CDR2 FQNEAQ (reference sequence). The V and J ends lost 4 bases and 4 bases respectively, with 13 bases between them. The CDR3 has 14 residues. The CDR3 reads CASSSSGGATEAFF. For the CDR3, the DNA is TGTGCCAGCAGCTCCTCTGGGGGGGCCACTGAAGCTTTCTTT.

The rearrangement links TRBV7-3 to TRBJ2-2; 11 bases align to TRBD2. Unmatched junction bases numbered 2, after V lost 5 bases and J lost 3 bases. The CDR3 is 15 amino acids. Looked up from germline, CDR1 is SGHTA and CDR2 is FQGTGA. DNA of the CDR3: TGTGCCAGCAGCAATAGCGGGAGGGACACCGGGGAGCTGTTTTTT. It yields the protein CASSNSGRDTGELFF.

This clonotype has at least ten counts. This chain joins TRBV28 and TRBJ2-3; D remains unclear. Germline values: CDR1 MDHEN, CDR2 SYDVKM. Between the trimmed V and J ends, which lost 6 bases and 8 bases, there was a span of 12 bases. CDR3 length: 12 amino acids. Here the CDR3 reads CASSLQTGTQYF. The CDR3 DNA is TGTGCCAGCAGCCTTCAAACTGGTACGCAGTATTTT. The whole variable domain, remainder taken from reference TRBV28 and TRBJ2-3, is DVKVTQSSRYLVKRTGEKVFLECVQDMDHENMFWYRQDPGLGLRLIYFSYDVKMKEKGDIPEGYSVSREKKERFSLILESASTNQTSMYLCASSLQTGTQYFGPGTRLTVL.

This clonotype came up many times. The rearrangement joins TRBV20-1 to TRBJ2-7; TRBD1 aligns across 8 bases. The CDR3 is 13 amino acids. Germline V CDR1 and CDR2: DFQATT, SNEGSKA (reference sequence). With V trimmed by 5 bases and J by 4 bases, 7 bases remained unmatched. This chain's CDR3 is CSAQDRVGYEQYF. CDR3 nucleotides: TGCAGTGCTCAGGACAGGGTGGGATACGAGCAGTACTTC.

This clonotype was counted at least ten times. This chain uses TRBV24-1 with TRBJ1-2, with D unresolved. V was shortened by 6 bases and J by 8 bases, with 18 bases between the two germline ends. The CDR3 runs to 14 residues. Germline assignment: CDR1 KGHDR and CDR2 SFDVKD. The CDR3 is CATSNGLFVEGYTF. The CDR3 DNA reads TGTGCCACCAGTAACGGACTTTTTGTGGAGGGCTACACCTTC.

Points on this clonotype: Being one base from a much bigger clone, this may be a read error. CDR3 region: CASSPTVRITEQYF. DNA of the CDR3: TGTGCCAGCAGTCCGACAGTAAGAATAACAGAGCAGTACTTC. The chain has TRBV12-3 or TRBV12-4 and TRBJ2-7, with D possibly TRBD1 on 5 matching bases. Trimming stripped 5 bases from V and 7 bases from J, with 18 bases between. This CDR3 has 14 residues.

This clonotype was picked up many times. The CDR3 DNA sequence: TGTGCCAGCTCACCATCGGGAGGGCGCGAGACCCAGTACTTC. Its protein product is CASSPSGGRETQYF. The chain carries TRBV18 and TRBJ2-5; 8 bases fit TRBD2. Trimming cost V 2 bases and J 5 bases; bases outside gene matches: 4. Germline CDR1 is KGHSH and CDR2 is LQKENI. The CDR3 loop spans 14 amino acids.

This clonotype has only one observation. The conserved phenylalanine or tryptophan is not found at the CDR3 terminus, so this likely reflects a read error. This chain uses TRBV14 with TRBJ2-7; TRBD1 agrees at 7 bases. J was trimmed by 3 bases and V by 5 bases; bases with no gene match: 7. CDR3 length: 14 residues. The V gene's germline CDR1 is SGHDN and CDR2 FVKESK. DNA for the CDR3: TGTGCCAGCAGCTACTCGACAGGGAACTACGAGCAGTACCTC. This translates into CASSYSTGNYEQYL.

The chain combines TRBV4-1 with TRBJ2-1, with TRBD2 identical over 11 bases. V gave up 6 bases and J gave up 7 bases; unmatched junction bases: 8. CDR1 is MGHRA and CDR2 is YSYEKL in the germline V gene. The CDR3 contains 15 residues. CDR3 loop: CASRPTSGSDNEQFF. The CDR3 DNA is TGCGCCAGCAGACCTACTAGCGGGAGTGATAATGAGCAGTTCTTC.

The chain combines TRBV6-1 with TRBJ1-6; D might be TRBD1 (5 bases). Looked up from germline, CDR1 is MNHNS and CDR2 is SASEGT. This CDR3 comprises 15 residues. V was clipped by 8 bases and J by 4 bases, with 15 bases between them. In DNA, the CDR3 is TGTGCCAGCGGGGTACAGGCCGATTATAATTCACCCCTCCACTTT. Translated: CASGVQADYNSPLHF.

This clonotype was observed a handful of times. The V and J genes are TRBV6-2 or TRBV6-3 and TRBJ2-7, with TRBD2 matching 10 bases. The germline V gene has CDR1 MNHEY and CDR2 SVGEGT. The J segment lost 7 bases and the V segment lost 5 bases, leaving 14 bases of the junction unmatched. This CDR3 region has 16 residues. Here the CDR3 reads CASSPAGSGRAREQYF. The CDR3 coding sequence is TGTGCCAGCAGTCCCGCAGGGAGCGGGAGGGCCCGAGAGCAGTACTTC.

This clonotype was detected ten times or more. This chain links TRBV2 with TRBJ1-4; a possible D gene is TRBD1 (5 bases). Looked up from germline, CDR1 is SNHLY and CDR2 is FYNNEI. This CDR3 contains 14 residues. Trimming removed 2 bases at V and 3 bases at J, with 7 bases between. CDR3 nucleotides: TGTGCCAGCAGTGAAAGGGGTGCTAATGAAAAACTGTTTTTT. The encoded protein is CASSERGANEKLFF.